This paragraph covers one T cell receptor (beta chain) sequence. Its matching antigen is unknown. The sample comes from a study of Ad26.COV2.S vaccination and SARS-CoV-2 variants. Study summary: Enrollment placed the donor in the COV1001 Ad26.COV2.S trial arm. By the intramuscular route, Ad26.COV2.S was given once, or twice 56 days apart. Study-level findings and limits: Marked by substantial breadth, spike-specific CD8+ and CD4+ T cell responses were reportedly seen after vaccination.

The treatment is: 15 to 20 received Ad26.COV2.S at low or high dose, single or two shots; roughly 5 received placebo; per-sample allocation not given. Day 63 after the first vaccine or placebo injection was the time point for sampling. At a Boston site, the person donating was an adult of 18-55 years. Produced via immunoSEQ multiplex PCR; TCRdb's table is partial and in-frame only. This sample has a few hundred thousand clones; around 82% occur once, and the top ten carry more than 7%. The J segment lost 4 bases and the V segment lost 2 bases, leaving 2 bases of the junction unmatched. The germline V gene has CDR1 SGHNT and CDR2 YYREEE (reference sequence). There are 14 residues in the CDR3.

The material was peripheral blood, obtained in a trial of Ad26.COV2.S vaccine versus placebo. The sequence came from a person between 18 and 60 years old who received the Ad26.COV2.S COVID-19 vaccine or a placebo. J is TRBJ2-5 and V is TRBV5-4; 10 nucleotides line up with TRBD1. CDR3 protein: CASSLGTGAETQYF. As DNA, the CDR3 is TGTGCCAGCAGCTTAGGGACAGGGGCAGAGACCCAGTACTTC.